This TCR beta chain was profiled in a study of identifying expanded T cells in peripheral blood. Regarding the study as a whole: Differentially abundant clones: around 1.1 between replicates, approximately 16 at about two weeks, 18 to 20 at four. Roughly two-week clone count variance significantly increased as total template count grew.

The data were produced by immunoSEQ multiplex PCR, yet TCRdb's version contains in-frame clones alone and is incomplete. Of some 120,000 clones in the sample, roughly 80% were seen once. Trimming pared 8 bases from V and 3 bases from J, leaving 7 bases between. Per germline, CDR1 LNHDA and CDR2 SQIVND (reference sequence). The CDR3 loop spans 12 amino acids. As for this clone: The antigen remains unidentified.

Healthy donors had no documented immune events, such as infections, while sampled. The receptor was derived from a person between 18 and 75 years old in good health. Sequencing was performed on blood. The rearrangement uses TRBV19 and TRBJ1-4, with unresolved D. The CDR3 loop is CASGRSNEKLFF. CDR3 in DNA: TGTGCCAGTGGGAGGTCTAATGAAAAACTGTTTTTT.